The 10 T cell receptor beta chains listed next were all sequenced from one sample in a study of blood T cell repertoires in COVID-19. Generated by immunoSEQ multiplex PCR, the TCRdb table keeps only in-frame clones and is missing some. The sample yields 95,000 to 150,000 clones, approximately 80% seen once. The specimen was peripheral blood. The receptors shown here come from a man between 60 and 75 years old with acute or convalescent COVID-19.

The J gene is TRBJ2-1, the V gene TRBV19; 9 bases are a match to TRBD1. The CDR3 length is 16 residues. Germline assignment: CDR1 LNHDA and CDR2 SQIVND (reference sequence). The V segment lost 3 bases and the J segment 3 bases; nucleotides outside the gene matches: 6. CDR3 loop: CASSIVGTGIYNEQFF. The CDR3 DNA sequence: TGTGCCAGTAGTATTGTAGGGACAGGGATCTACAATGAGCAGTTCTTC.

This chain links TRBV2 with TRBJ1-5, with TRBD1 identical over 10 bases. V shed 3 bases and J 9 bases; nucleotides not matched to a gene: 11. The V gene's germline CDR1 is SNHLY and CDR2 FYNNEI. The CDR3 consists of 16 residues. In DNA form, the CDR3 reads TGTGCCAGCAGTGAGACCGGGACAGGGGCCCGAGGGCCCCAGCATTTT. Translating it yields CASSETGTGARGPQHF. The complete variable domain, with remaining parts taken from reference TRBV2 and TRBJ1-5, reads EPEVTQTPSHQVTQMGQEVILRCVPISNHLYFYWYRQILGQKVEFLVSFYNNEISEKSEIFDDQFSVERPDGSNFTLKIRSTKLEDSAMYFCASSETGTGARGPQHFGDGTRLSIL.

This sequence joins TRBV5-1 and TRBJ1-4; no clear D gene. V shed 0 bases and J shed 5 bases, with 11 bases lying between them. Per germline, CDR1 SGHRS and CDR2 YFSETQ. The CDR3 extends over 15 amino acids. CDR3 loop: CASSLAGYANEKLFF. The CDR3 bases are TGCGCCAGCAGCTTGGCCGGTTATGCGAATGAAAAACTGTTTTTT.

This sequence joins TRBV19 and TRBJ2-2, with 7 bases lining up with TRBD1. Germline CDR1 is LNHDA and CDR2 is SQIVND (reference sequence). Trimming removed 11 bases from V and 5 bases from J; junction bases left unmatched: 11. The CDR3 is made up of 14 amino acids. The CDR3 region is CAATRQGWTGELFF. The CDR3 bases are TGTGCCGCTACCCGACAGGGTTGGACCGGGGAGCTGTTTTTT.

This chain links TRBV27 with TRBJ2-1; D unclear. This CDR3 region has 14 residues. Trimming pared 0 bases from V and 7 bases from J, leaving 10 bases between. Germline V gene lookup returns CDR1 MNHEY and CDR2 SMNVEV (reference sequence). In DNA, the CDR3 is TGTGCCAGCAGTTTATCGGCCCTCGCAAATGAGCAGTTCTTC. Translated: CASSLSALANEQFF.

The chain joins TRBV28 to TRBJ1-2; D is undetermined. V lost 3 bases to trimming and J lost 6 bases, with 11 bases between them. CDR1 MDHEN and CDR2 SYDVKM come from the germline V gene. There are 13 residues in the CDR3. CDR3 amino acids: CASSFGELNGYTF. In nucleotides, the CDR3 is TGTGCCAGCAGTTTCGGAGAGTTAAATGGCTACACCTTC.

This chain joins TRBV5-5 and TRBJ2-7; TRBD1 agrees at 10 bases. J was trimmed by 5 bases and V by 4 bases; bases with no gene match: 15. The CDR3 spans 17 residues. The germline V gene has CDR1 SGHKS and CDR2 YYEKEE (reference sequence). CDR3 sequence: CASSITPGTGVGNEQYF. The CDR3 DNA reads as TGTGCCAGCAGCATAACCCCCGGGACAGGGGTAGGGAACGAGCAGTACTTC.

The genes are TRBV5-1 and TRBJ2-5; 7 bases align to TRBD2. CDR3 length: 16 amino acids. Germline V gene lookup returns CDR1 SGHRS and CDR2 YFSETQ. The trim removed 4 bases at V and 5 bases at J, leaving 14 bases unmatched. CDR3 DNA sequence: TGCGCCAGCAGCCCCCAGGACCAGGGAGGGCCGGAGACCCAGTACTTC. Translating gives CASSPQDQGGPETQYF.

J is TRBJ2-7 and V is TRBV7-9, with TRBD2 identical over 8 bases. CDR3 length: 15 amino acids. V shed 5 bases, J shed 6 bases, and the junction held 12 bases outside the gene matches. In germline, CDR1 is SEHNR, CDR2 FQNEAQ (reference sequence). The CDR3 region has the DNA TGTGCCAGCAGCCCGCCTCCGGGAGGGCCGGGCGAGCAGTACTTC. It specifies CASSPPPGGPGEQYF.

The chain joins TRBV5-1 to TRBJ1-6, with D possibly matching TRBD1 (5 bases). Germline CDR1 and CDR2: SGHRS and YFSETQ. The V end lost 7 bases, the J end lost 9 bases, and 14 bases lay between the germline ends. The CDR3 covers 13 residues. The CDR3 loop reads CASGGGSSSPLHF. In DNA, the CDR3 is TGCGCCAGCGGGGGGGGAAGCAGTTCACCCCTCCACTTT.